This TCR beta chain appears in the sequencing data of a study of T cell clones after liver transplantation. Sequencing used immunoSEQ multiplex PCR; TCRdb keeps in-frame clones, though not all of them. The sample has nearly 55,000 clones, around 84% seen once. Sequenced material: CD4+ T cells from blood, taken before liver transplant. This clonotype was sampled from a human donor who received a liver transplant.

The CDR3 sequence: CASSQQGTDTQYF. Here the CDR3 DNA reads TGTGCCAGCAGTCAACAGGGCACAGATACGCAGTATTTT. The gene calls are TRBV25-1 and TRBJ2-3, with D maybe TRBD1 (5 bases). This CDR3 spans 13 amino acids. V shed 5 bases and J shed 1 base, with 7 bases lying between them. Germline V gene lookup returns CDR1 MGHDK and CDR2 SYGVNS.